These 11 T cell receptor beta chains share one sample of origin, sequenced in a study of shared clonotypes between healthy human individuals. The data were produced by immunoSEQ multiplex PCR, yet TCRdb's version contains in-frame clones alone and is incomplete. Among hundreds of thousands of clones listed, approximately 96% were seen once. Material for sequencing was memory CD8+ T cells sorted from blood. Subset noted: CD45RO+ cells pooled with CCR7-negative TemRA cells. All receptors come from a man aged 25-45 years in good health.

CDR3 coding DNA: TGTGCCATCAGTACAGGGGCTAACTATGGCTACACCTTC. Amino acid sequence: CAISTGANYGYTF. The chain carries TRBV10-3 and TRBJ1-2; 7 bases line up with TRBD1. This CDR3 comprises 13 residues. In germline, CDR1 is ENHRY, CDR2 SYGVKD. J lost 0 bases, V lost 5 bases, and 0 bases had no gene match.

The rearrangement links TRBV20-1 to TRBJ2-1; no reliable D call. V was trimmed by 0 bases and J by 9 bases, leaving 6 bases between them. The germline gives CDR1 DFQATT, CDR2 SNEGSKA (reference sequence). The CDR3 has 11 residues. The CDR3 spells CSARERGEQFF. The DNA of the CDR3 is TGCAGTGCTAGAGAACGCGGTGAGCAGTTCTTC.

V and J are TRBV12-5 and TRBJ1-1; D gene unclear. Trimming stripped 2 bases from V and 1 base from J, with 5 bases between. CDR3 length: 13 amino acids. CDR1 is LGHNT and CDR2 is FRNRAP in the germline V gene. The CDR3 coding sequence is TGTGCTAGTGGTTTGAAGGGGAACACTGAAGCTTTCTTT. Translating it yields CASGLKGNTEAFF.

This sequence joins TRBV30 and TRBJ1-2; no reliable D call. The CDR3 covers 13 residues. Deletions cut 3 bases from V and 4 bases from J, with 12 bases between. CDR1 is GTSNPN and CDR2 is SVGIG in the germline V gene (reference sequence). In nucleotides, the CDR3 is TGTGCCTGGAGCCGTGGCAGGTCCTATGGCTACACCTTC. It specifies CAWSRGRSYGYTF.

CDR3 loop: CASSLGEPQHF. The CDR3 DNA sequence: TGTGCCAGCAGTTTGGGGGAGCCCCAGCATTTT. The rearrangement links TRBV28 to TRBJ1-5, with D possibly TRBD1 on 5 matching bases. This CDR3 spans 11 amino acids. V dropped 3 bases and J dropped 8 bases, with 5 bases sitting between them. Germline-derived CDR1 and CDR2 are MDHEN and SYDVKM.

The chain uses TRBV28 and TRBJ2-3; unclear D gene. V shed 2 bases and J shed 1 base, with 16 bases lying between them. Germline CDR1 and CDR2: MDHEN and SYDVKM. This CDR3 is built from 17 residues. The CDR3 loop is CASSLIGRRWGTDTQYF. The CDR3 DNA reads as TGTGCCAGCAGTTTAATAGGTCGGCGTTGGGGCACAGATACGCAGTATTTT.

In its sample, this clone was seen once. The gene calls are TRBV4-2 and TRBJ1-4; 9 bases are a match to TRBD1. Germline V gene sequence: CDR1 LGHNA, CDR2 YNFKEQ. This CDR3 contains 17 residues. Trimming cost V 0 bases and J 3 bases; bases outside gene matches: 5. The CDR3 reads CASSQDTGGWANEKLFF. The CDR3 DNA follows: TGTGCCAGCAGCCAAGATACAGGGGGCTGGGCTAATGAAAAACTGTTTTTT.

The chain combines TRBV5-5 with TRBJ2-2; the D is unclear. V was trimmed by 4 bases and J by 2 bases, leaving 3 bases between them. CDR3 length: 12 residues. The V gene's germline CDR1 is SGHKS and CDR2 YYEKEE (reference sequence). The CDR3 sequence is CASSPNTGELFF. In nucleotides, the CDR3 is TGTGCCAGCAGCCCCAACACCGGGGAGCTGTTTTTT.

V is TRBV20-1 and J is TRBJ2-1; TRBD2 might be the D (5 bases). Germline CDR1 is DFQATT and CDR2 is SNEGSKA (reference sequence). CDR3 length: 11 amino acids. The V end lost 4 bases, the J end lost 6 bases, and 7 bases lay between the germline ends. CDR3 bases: TGCAGTGCTATTGAGGGCAATGAGCAGTTCTTC. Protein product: CSAIEGNEQFF.

CDR3 coding DNA: TGTGCCAGCAGCTTGGGAGGTTACGAGCAGTACTTC. Residues: CASSLGGYEQYF. The rearrangement uses TRBV5-5 and TRBJ2-7; no reliable D call. Germline V gives CDR1 SGHKS, CDR2 YYEKEE (reference sequence). V was pared by 0 bases and J by 4 bases, with 5 bases between. This CDR3 is 12 amino acids long.

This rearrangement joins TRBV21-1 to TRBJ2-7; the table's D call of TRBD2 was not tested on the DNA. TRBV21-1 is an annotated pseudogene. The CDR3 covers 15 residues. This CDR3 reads CASSKASRDPYEQYF. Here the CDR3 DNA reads TGTGCCAGCAGCAAAGCTTCCCGGGATCCGTACGAGCAGTACTTC.